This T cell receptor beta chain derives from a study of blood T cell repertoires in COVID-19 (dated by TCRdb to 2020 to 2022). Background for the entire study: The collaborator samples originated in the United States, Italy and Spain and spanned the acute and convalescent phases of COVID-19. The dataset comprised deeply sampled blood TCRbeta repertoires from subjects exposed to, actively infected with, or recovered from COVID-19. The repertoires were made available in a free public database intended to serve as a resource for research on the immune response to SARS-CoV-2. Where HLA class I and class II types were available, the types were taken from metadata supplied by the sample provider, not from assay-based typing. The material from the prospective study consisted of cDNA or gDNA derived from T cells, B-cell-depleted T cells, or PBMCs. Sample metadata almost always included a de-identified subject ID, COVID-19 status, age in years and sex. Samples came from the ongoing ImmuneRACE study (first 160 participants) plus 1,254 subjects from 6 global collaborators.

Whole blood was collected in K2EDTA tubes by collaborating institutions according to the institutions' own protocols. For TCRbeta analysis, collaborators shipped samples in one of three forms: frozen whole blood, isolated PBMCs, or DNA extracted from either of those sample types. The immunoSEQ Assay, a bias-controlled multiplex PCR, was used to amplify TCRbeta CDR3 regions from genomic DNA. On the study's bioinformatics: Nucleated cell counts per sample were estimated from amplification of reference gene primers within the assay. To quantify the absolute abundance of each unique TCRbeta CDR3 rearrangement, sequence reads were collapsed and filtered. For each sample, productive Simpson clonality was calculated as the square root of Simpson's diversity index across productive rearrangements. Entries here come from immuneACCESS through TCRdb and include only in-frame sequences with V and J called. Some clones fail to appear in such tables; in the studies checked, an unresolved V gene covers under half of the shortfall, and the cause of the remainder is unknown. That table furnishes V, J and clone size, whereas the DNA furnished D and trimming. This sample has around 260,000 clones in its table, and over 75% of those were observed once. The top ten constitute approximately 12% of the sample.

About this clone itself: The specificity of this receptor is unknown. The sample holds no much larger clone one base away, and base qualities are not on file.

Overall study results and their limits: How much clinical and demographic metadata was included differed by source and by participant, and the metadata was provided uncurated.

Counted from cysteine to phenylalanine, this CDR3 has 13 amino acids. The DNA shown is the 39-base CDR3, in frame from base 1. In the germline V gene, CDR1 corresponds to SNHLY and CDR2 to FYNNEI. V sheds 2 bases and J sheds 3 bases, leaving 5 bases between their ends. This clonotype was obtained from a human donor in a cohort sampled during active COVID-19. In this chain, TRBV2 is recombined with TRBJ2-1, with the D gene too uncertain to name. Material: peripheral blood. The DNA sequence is TGTGCCAGCAGTGAATACAGCTACAATGAGCAGTTCTTC. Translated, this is CASSEYSYNEQFF.